These 10 T cell receptor beta chains share one sample of origin, sequenced in a study of memory CD4+ T cells and cytomegalovirus serostatus. Single viable CD3+CD4+CD8-CD45RO+ cells were sorted as the memory CD4+ T cells. The protocol was immunoSEQ multiplex PCR, while the TCRdb copy is restricted to in-frame clones and leaves out a portion. The sample carries under 100,000 clones, about 85% recorded once. Sequencing was carried out using memory CD4+ T cells from blood. Source of these receptors: an adult in good health and CMV-seronegative.

The V and J genes are TRBV7-3 and TRBJ2-7, with 12 bases fitting TRBD1. Germline V gene lookup returns CDR1 SGHTA and CDR2 FQGTGA. V lost 0 bases, J lost 3 bases, and 12 bases stayed unmatched. The CDR3 has 19 amino acids. The CDR3 DNA sequence: TGTGCCAGCAGCTTAACGGGACAGGGGGCGCAAGGGGTCGGCTACGAGCAGTACTTC. Translating it yields CASSLTGQGAQGVGYEQYF.

This sequence joins TRBV28 and TRBJ1-1; tentative D call: TRBD1 (5 bases). Between the trimmed V and J ends, which lost 7 bases and 5 bases, there was a span of 11 bases. The CDR3 consists of 12 residues. Germline V gene lookup returns CDR1 MDHEN and CDR2 SYDVKM. The CDR3 nucleotides read TGTGCCAGCAAACTGGGGGGGACTGAAGCTTTCTTT. Encoded protein: CASKLGGTEAFF.

This rearrangement joins TRBV29-1 to TRBJ2-5; D may match TRBD1 or TRBD2 (6 bases each). This CDR3 comprises 15 residues. Germline V lookup: CDR1 SQVTM, CDR2 ANQGSEA. The germline V and J ends were trimmed by 2 bases and 4 bases, with 17 bases remaining between them. The CDR3 DNA reads as TGCAGCGTTGAAAAGGAGGGGGTTGGATCAGAGACCCAGTACTTC. Residues: CSVEKEGVGSETQYF.

The chain joins TRBV4-1 to TRBJ1-3, with 7 bases lining up with TRBD1. The CDR3 contains 16 residues. V was clipped by 8 bases and J by 2 bases; unmatched bases: 12. The germline V gene has CDR1 MGHRA and CDR2 YSYEKL. The CDR3 coding sequence is TGCGCCAGCGGACCCGAAGGGGGCGCGACTGGAAACACCATATATTTT. Its translation is CASGPEGGATGNTIYF.

This chain links TRBV28 with TRBJ1-4, with D possibly being TRBD1 (6 bases). V was shortened by 4 bases and J by 3 bases, with 15 bases between the two germline ends. There are 16 residues in the CDR3. In germline, CDR1 is MDHEN, CDR2 SYDVKM. The CDR3 DNA reads TGTGCCAGCAGTTCCTACAGGGATGGGTCTAATGAAAAACTGTTTTTT. It codes for CASSSYRDGSNEKLFF.

The CDR3: CASSYIEVMNTGELFF. The CDR3 DNA is TGTGCCAGCAGTTACATTGAGGTCATGAACACCGGGGAGCTGTTTTTT. The rearrangement joins TRBV6-6 to TRBJ2-2; D is undetermined. V gave up 2 bases and J gave up 1 base, with 11 bases separating them. The CDR3 extends over 16 amino acids. CDR1 is MNHNY and CDR2 is SVGAGI in the germline V gene (reference sequence).

This chain joins TRBV4-2 and TRBJ2-1; 9 bases match TRBD2. Germline trimming cut 5 bases from V and 3 bases from J; bases unmatched to any gene: 8. Germline V lookup: CDR1 LGHNA, CDR2 YNFKEQ. CDR3 length equals 16 residues. The chain's CDR3 is CASSFERGDDYNEQFF. Here the CDR3 DNA reads TGTGCCAGCAGCTTCGAGCGGGGGGACGACTACAATGAGCAGTTCTTC.

This clone was observed a handful of times. The chain has TRBV7-9 and TRBJ1-5; D is undetermined. This CDR3 spans 12 amino acids. Trimming stripped 1 base from V and 6 bases from J, with 4 bases between. Germline-derived CDR1 and CDR2 are SEHNR and FQNEAQ (reference sequence). As DNA, the CDR3 is TGTGCCAGCAGCTTAGGGAGTCAGCCCCAGCATTTT. This sequence encodes CASSLGSQPQHF.

The rearrangement uses TRBV5-1 and TRBJ1-4; D might be TRBD1 (5 bases). Germline values: CDR1 SGHRS, CDR2 YFSETQ. V lost 4 bases and J lost 0, with 13 bases in between. CDR3 length equals 16 residues. The CDR3 here is CASSINRRATNEKLFF. In DNA form, the CDR3 reads TGCGCCAGCAGCATCAACAGGCGCGCAACTAATGAAAAACTGTTTTTT.

This clone was seen a single time. V usage is TRBV7-2 and J usage is TRBJ2-3, with 10 bases matching TRBD2. The CDR3 has 17 amino acids. Germline assignment: CDR1 SGHTA and CDR2 FQGNSA. V lost 1 base and J lost 0; bases outside the gene matches: 4. CDR3 in DNA: TGTGCCAGCAGCTTAGGGACTAGCGGCCTGAGCACAGATACGCAGTATTTT. As protein: CASSLGTSGLSTDTQYF.